The T cell receptor beta chain described here comes from a study of PD-1 blockade in classical Hodgkin lymphoma. Study observations and caveats: Diversity in CD4+ TCRs, unlike that measured in CD8+ TCRs, had risen significantly by C4D1. Relapsed/refractory patients reportedly had lower baseline diversity than newly diagnosed patients. Complete responders matched newly diagnosed patients in baseline diversity.

Regarding this clone: Its antigen is currently unknown.

Time point specified: cycle 4 day 1 (C4D1), after more than five weeks of nivolumab. Relapse after autologous stem cell transplantation occurred in every patient, and brentuximab vedotin exposure varied. Thawed PBMCs yielded CD4+ T cells through magnetic negative selection. Complete response, partial response or progressive disease constituted the best responses recorded. The CDR3 totals 13 residues. Looked up from germline, CDR1 is SGHAT and CDR2 is FQNNGV. The ends lost 4 bases at V and 2 bases at J; junction bases unmatched: 1. The data were produced by immunoSEQ multiplex PCR, yet TCRdb's version contains in-frame clones alone and is incomplete. The sample has 20,000 or so clones, less than 90% seen once; the top ten hold more than 2.5%.

The sequence was collected from a human donor with classical Hodgkin lymphoma. The chain couples TRBV11-2 to TRBJ2-5, with TRBD1 matching 7 bases. Material: CD4+ T cells from blood, obtained before the fourth cycle of nivolumab. The CDR3 nucleotides read TGTGCCAGCAGCTCGGGACAGCAAGAGACCCAGTACTTC. Translated: CASSSGQQETQYF.